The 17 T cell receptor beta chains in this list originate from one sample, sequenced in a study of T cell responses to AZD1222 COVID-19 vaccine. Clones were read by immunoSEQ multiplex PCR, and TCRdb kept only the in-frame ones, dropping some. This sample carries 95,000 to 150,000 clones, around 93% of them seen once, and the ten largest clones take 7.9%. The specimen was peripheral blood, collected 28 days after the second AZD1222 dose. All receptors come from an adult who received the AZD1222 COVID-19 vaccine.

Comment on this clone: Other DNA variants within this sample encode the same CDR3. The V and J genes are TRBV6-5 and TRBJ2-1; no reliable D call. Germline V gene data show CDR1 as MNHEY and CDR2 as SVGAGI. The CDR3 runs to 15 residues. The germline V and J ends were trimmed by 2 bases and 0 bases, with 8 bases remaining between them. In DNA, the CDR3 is TGTGCCAGCAGTTACGGCGGAAGCTCCTACAATGAGCAGTTCTTC. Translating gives CASSYGGSSYNEQFF.

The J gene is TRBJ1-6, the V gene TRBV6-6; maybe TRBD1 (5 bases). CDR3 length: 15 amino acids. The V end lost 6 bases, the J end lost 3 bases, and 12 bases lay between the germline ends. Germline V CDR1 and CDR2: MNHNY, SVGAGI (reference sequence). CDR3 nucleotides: TGTGCCAGCAGCCTGAGGGGACTCTATAATTCACCCCTCCACTTT. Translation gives CASSLRGLYNSPLHF.

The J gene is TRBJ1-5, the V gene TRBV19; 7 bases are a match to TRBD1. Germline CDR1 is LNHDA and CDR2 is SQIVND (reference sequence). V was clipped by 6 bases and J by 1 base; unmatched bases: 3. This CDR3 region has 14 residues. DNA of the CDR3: TGTGCCAGTAGCGCGACAGGGAGCAATCAGCCCCAGCATTTT. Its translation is CASSATGSNQPQHF.

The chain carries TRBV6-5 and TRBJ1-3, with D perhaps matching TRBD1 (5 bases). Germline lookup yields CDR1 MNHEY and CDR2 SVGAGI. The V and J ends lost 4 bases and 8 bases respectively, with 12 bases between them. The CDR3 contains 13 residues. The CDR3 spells CASSLGLRDTIYF. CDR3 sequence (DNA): TGTGCCAGCAGTTTGGGGCTACGAGACACCATATATTTT.

The CDR3 region has the DNA TGTGCCATCAGTGAAGGCGCGGCTTCCTATAATTCACCCCTCCACTTT. Translated, it gives CAISEGAASYNSPLHF. V is TRBV10-3 and J is TRBJ1-6; D not certain. The CDR3 consists of 16 residues. The V end lost 3 bases, the J end lost 1 base, and 10 bases lay between the germline ends. In germline, CDR1 is ENHRY, CDR2 SYGVKD.

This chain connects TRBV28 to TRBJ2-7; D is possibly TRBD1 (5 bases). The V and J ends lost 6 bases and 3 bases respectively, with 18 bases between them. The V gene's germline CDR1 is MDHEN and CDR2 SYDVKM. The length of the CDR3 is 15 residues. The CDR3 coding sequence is TGTGCCAGCAGGCAGCCAGGGCACCTCGGCTACGAGCAGTACTTC. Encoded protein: CASRQPGHLGYEQYF. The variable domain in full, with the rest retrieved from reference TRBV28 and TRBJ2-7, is DVKVTQSSRYLVKRTGEKVFLECVQDMDHENMFWYRQDPGLGLRLIYFSYDVKMKEKGDIPEGYSVSREKKERFSLILESASTNQTSMYLCASRQPGHLGYEQYFGPGTRLTVT.

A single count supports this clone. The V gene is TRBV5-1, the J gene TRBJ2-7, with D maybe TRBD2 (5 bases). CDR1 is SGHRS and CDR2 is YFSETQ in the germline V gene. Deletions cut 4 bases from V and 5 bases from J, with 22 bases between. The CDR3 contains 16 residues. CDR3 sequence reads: CASSITGEILRDEQYF. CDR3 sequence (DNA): TGCGCCAGCAGCATTACCGGGGAAATTCTGCGCGACGAGCAGTACTTC.

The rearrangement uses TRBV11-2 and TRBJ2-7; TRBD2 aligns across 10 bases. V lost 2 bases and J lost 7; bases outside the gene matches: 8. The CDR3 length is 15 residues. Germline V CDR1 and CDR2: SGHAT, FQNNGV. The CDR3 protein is CASSLLPSGSAEQYF. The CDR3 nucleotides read TGTGCCAGCAGCTTACTGCCTAGCGGGAGCGCTGAGCAGTACTTC.

The CDR3 DNA reads TGTGCCAGCAGCTGGAGCAGGAGCTCCTACAATGAGCAGTTCTTC. Protein sequence: CASSWSRSSYNEQFF. The rearrangement links TRBV7-2 to TRBJ2-1; D ambiguous. Looked up from germline, CDR1 is SGHTA and CDR2 is FQGNSA. V lost 4 bases and J lost 0, with 10 bases in between. This CDR3 has 15 amino acids.

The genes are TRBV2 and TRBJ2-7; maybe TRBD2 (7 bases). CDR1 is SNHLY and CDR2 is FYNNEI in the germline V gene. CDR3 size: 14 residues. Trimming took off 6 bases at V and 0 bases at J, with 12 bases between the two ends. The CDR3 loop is CASRSGGGSYEQYF. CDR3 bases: TGTGCCAGCAGGTCGGGGGGCGGCTCCTACGAGCAGTACTTC.

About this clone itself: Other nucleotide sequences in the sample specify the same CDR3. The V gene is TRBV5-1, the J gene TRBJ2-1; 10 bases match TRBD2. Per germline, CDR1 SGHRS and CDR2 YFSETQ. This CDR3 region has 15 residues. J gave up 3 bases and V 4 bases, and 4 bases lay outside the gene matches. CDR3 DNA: TGCGCCAGCAGCCAAGGACTAGCGGTCTACAATGAGCAGTTCTTC. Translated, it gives CASSQGLAVYNEQFF.

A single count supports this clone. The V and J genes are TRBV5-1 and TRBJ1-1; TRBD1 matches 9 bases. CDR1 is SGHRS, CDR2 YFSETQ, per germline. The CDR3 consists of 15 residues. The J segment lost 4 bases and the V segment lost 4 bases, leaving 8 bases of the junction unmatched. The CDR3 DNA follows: TGCGCCAGCAGCCCAGGGGACAGGGATTTCACTGAAGCTTTCTTT. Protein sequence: CASSPGDRDFTEAFF.

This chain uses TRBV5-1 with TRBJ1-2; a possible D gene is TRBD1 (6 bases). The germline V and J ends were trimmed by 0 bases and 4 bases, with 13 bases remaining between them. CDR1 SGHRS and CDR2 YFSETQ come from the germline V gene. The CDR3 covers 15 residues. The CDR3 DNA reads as TGCGCCAGCAGCTTGGACAGGGTCTCCTTCTATGGCTACACCTTC. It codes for CASSLDRVSFYGYTF.

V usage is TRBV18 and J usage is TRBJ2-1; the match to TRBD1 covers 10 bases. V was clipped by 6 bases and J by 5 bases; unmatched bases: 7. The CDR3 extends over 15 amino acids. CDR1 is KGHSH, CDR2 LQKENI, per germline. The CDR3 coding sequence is TGTGCCAGCTCGCCGGGACAGGGGTCCAACAATGAGCAGTTCTTC. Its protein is CASSPGQGSNNEQFF.

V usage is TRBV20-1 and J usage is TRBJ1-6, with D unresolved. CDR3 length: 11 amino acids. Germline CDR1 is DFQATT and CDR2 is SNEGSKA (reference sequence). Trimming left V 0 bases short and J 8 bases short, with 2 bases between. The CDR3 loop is CSARDDSPLHF. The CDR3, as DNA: TGCAGTGCTAGAGATGATTCACCCCTCCACTTT.

For the CDR3, the DNA is TGTGCCAGCAGCTGGACAGACTACGAGCAGTACTTC. Protein: CASSWTDYEQYF. The chain combines TRBV5-5 with TRBJ2-7, with D possibly being TRBD1 (6 bases). Germline values: CDR1 SGHKS, CDR2 YYEKEE (reference sequence). Trimming removed 3 bases at V and 3 bases at J, with 7 bases between. The CDR3 contains 12 residues.

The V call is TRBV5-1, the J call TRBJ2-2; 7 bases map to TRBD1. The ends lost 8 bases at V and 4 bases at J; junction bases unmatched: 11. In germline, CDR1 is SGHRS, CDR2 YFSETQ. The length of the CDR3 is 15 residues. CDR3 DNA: TGCGCCAGTACAGGACAGGCCGGAGGCACCGGGGAGCTGTTTTTT. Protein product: CASTGQAGGTGELFF.